The 13 T cell receptor beta chains below come from one sample, sequenced in a study of T cell responses to AZD1222 COVID-19 vaccine. Clones were sequenced by immunoSEQ multiplex PCR, and TCRdb holds only the in-frame ones, with some missing. This table holds approximately 57,000 clones, 86% found once. This specimen consisted of peripheral blood, obtained on day 0 of AZD1222 vaccination. The receptors derive from an adult in good health.

The V and J genes are TRBV10-3 and TRBJ2-3, with TRBD2 matching over 13 bases. J was trimmed by 2 bases and V by 0 bases; bases with no gene match: 11. Germline-derived CDR1 and CDR2 are ENHRY and SYGVKD. CDR3 size: 20 residues. The CDR3 loop is CAISESTGGTSGTYTDTQYF. The CDR3 coding sequence is TGTGCCATCAGTGAGTCGACGGGCGGGACTAGCGGGACCTACACAGATACGCAGTATTTT.

This rearrangement joins TRBV6-5 to TRBJ1-1; no definite D call. Germline lookup yields CDR1 MNHEY and CDR2 SVGAGI. V lost 9 bases, J lost 2 bases, and 13 bases lay in between. The CDR3 extends over 13 amino acids. CDR3 nucleotide sequence: TGTGCCAGTGGTTATCTAGCCAACACTGAAGCTTTCTTT. Translated: CASGYLANTEAFF.

The chain has TRBV6-5 and TRBJ2-5; D ambiguous. V was shortened by 2 bases and J by 0 bases, with 4 bases between the two germline ends. Germline V gene sequence: CDR1 MNHEY, CDR2 SVGAGI. The CDR3 is made up of 13 amino acids. The CDR3 region has the DNA TGTGCCAGCAGTTACCCAAACCAAGAGACCCAGTACTTC. Amino acids: CASSYPNQETQYF.

V gene TRBV28 combines with J gene TRBJ2-6; TRBD2 is a possible D gene (5 bases). V was clipped by 6 bases and J by 0 bases, with 12 bases between them. Germline CDR1 is MDHEN and CDR2 is SYDVKM. The CDR3 loop spans 16 amino acids. The CDR3 nucleotides read TGTGCCAGCAGACGAGGGTGGAGCTCTGGGGCCAACGTCCTGACTTTC. This gives the protein CASRRGWSSGANVLTF.

CDR3 in amino acids: CASSSGGSEAFF. The CDR3 DNA is TGTGCCAGCAGCTCTGGAGGTTCCGAAGCTTTCTTT. The rearrangement uses TRBV27 and TRBJ1-1; D not certain. Per the germline V gene, CDR1 is MNHEY and CDR2 is SMNVEV (reference sequence). The CDR3 spans 12 residues. The ends were cut back, 6 bases at V and 8 bases at J, with 13 bases in the middle.

The chain joins TRBV9 to TRBJ1-2, with 8 bases that match TRBD1. The J segment lost 8 bases and the V segment lost 3 bases, leaving 6 bases of the junction unmatched. This CDR3 spans 13 amino acids. Germline V gene data show CDR1 as SGDLS and CDR2 as YYNGEE. The CDR3 coding sequence is TGTGCCAGCAGCGATGGACAGGGTCGCGGCTACACCTTC. It encodes CASSDGQGRGYTF.

CDR3 region: CASSFAEQPQHF. CDR3 coding DNA: TGTGCCAGTAGTTTCGCGGAACAGCCCCAGCATTTT. V gene TRBV19 combines with J gene TRBJ1-5, with D unclear. Per the germline V gene, CDR1 is LNHDA and CDR2 is SQIVND (reference sequence). The CDR3 runs 12 residues. The germline V and J ends were trimmed by 5 bases and 7 bases, with 9 bases remaining between them. The full variable domain, completed using reference TRBV19 and TRBJ1-5, is DGGITQSPKYLFRKEGQNVTLSCEQNLNHDAMYWYRQDPGQGLRLIYYSQIVNDFQKGDIAEGYSVSREKKESFPLTVTSAQKNPTAFYLCASSFAEQPQHFGDGTRLSIL.

The chain carries TRBV6-2 or TRBV6-3 and TRBJ2-1; 9 positions agree with TRBD1. The germline V gene encodes CDR1 MNHEY and CDR2 SVGEGT. J was trimmed by 3 bases and V by 4 bases; bases with no gene match: 7. The CDR3 totals 16 residues. CDR3 sequence reads: CASSLGETGGYNEQFF. The DNA for the CDR3 is TGTGCCAGCAGTTTAGGAGAGACAGGGGGCTACAATGAGCAGTTCTTC.

The rearrangement joins TRBV19 to TRBJ1-2, with 8 bases identical to TRBD1. Trimming at V came to 10 bases and at J to 2 bases, leaving 9 bases not matched to a gene. Germline V gene sequence: CDR1 LNHDA, CDR2 SQIVND (reference sequence). This CDR3 region has 14 residues. Written as DNA, the CDR3 is TGTGCCACGACAGGGGAGGTCAGGAACTATGGCTACACCTTC. Translated: CATTGEVRNYGYTF.

The chain has TRBV30 and TRBJ1-3; D uncertain. The germline V gene has CDR1 GTSNPN and CDR2 SVGIG (reference sequence). V lost 6 bases to trimming and J lost 4 bases, with 13 bases between them. This CDR3 contains 13 residues. Here the CDR3 reads CACQYVGGNTIYF. The CDR3, as DNA: TGTGCCTGTCAATACGTGGGGGGAAACACCATATATTTT.

V and J are TRBV7-8 and TRBJ1-6; 9 bases match TRBD1. The CDR3 is 14 amino acids. The germline V gene encodes CDR1 SGHVS and CDR2 FQNEAQ. Trimming at V came to 4 bases and at J to 10 bases, leaving 5 bases not matched to a gene. The CDR3 reads CASSSGQGLSPLHF. The CDR3 DNA reads as TGTGCCAGCAGCTCGGGACAGGGACTCTCACCCCTCCACTTT.

This clone was seen only a few times. The chain is built from TRBV7-2 and TRBJ1-5; tentative D call: TRBD1 (6 bases). The CDR3 is made up of 14 amino acids. Per the germline V gene, CDR1 is SGHTA and CDR2 is FQGNSA. Trimming stripped 7 bases from V and 5 bases from J, with 15 bases between. CDR3 nucleotide sequence: TGTGCCAGCACCTCCCCTGGGGGCCATCAGCCCCAGCATTTT. This gives the protein CASTSPGGHQPQHF. The full variable domain, with the rest looked up from reference TRBV7-2 and TRBJ1-5, is GAGVSQSPSNKVTEKGKDVELRCDPISGHTALYWYRQSLGQGLEFLIYFQGNSAPDKSGLPSDRFSAERTGGSVSTLTIQRTQQEDSAVYLCASTSPGGHQPQHFGDGTRLSIL.

This chain links TRBV5-1 with TRBJ2-2; D may match TRBD1 or TRBD2 (5 bases each). Trimming removed 4 bases at V and 0 bases at J, with 10 bases between. The CDR3 covers 15 residues. CDR1 is SGHRS and CDR2 is YFSETQ in the germline V gene. CDR3 nucleotide sequence: TGCGCCAGCAGCCTTGGGACGGCGAACACCGGGGAGCTGTTTTTT. Protein sequence: CASSLGTANTGELFF.